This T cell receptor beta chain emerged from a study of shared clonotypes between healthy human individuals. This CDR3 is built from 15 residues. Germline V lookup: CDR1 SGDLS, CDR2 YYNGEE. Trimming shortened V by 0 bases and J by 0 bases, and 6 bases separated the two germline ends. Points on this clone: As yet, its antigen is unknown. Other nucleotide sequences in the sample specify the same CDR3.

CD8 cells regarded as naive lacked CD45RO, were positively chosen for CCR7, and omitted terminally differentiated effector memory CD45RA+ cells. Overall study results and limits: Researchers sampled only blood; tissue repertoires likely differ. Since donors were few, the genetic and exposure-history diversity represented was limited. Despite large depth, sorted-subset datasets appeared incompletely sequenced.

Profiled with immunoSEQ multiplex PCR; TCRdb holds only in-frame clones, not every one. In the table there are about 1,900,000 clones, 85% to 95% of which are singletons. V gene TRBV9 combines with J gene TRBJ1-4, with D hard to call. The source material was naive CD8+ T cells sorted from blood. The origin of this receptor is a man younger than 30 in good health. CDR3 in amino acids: CASSVGIATNEKLFF. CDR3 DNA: TGTGCCAGCAGCGTAGGGATAGCAACTAATGAAAAACTGTTTTTT.